The 13 T cell receptor beta chains reported below all come from one sample, sequenced in a study of T cell repertoires in cytomegalovirus infection. From the reads, TCRdb called clonotypes with MiXCR, one entry per CDR3 protein. The sample holds about 490,000 distinct CDR3 sequences; about 15% are singletons and the top ten take 20% to 30%. The sample comprised CD8+ T cells from PBMCs. The receptor source for this set is a human donor in good health (CMV status not recorded). Some clones in this sample may be carry-over from other donors' samples.

The rearrangement joins TRBV2 to TRBJ1-2; D may be TRBD1 (5 bases). The germline CDR1 and CDR2 sequences are SNHLY and FYNNEI. V was cut by 0 bases and J by 8 bases, with 19 bases left in between. The CDR3 loop spans 16 amino acids. CDR3 sequence: CASSEASWGGLRGYTF. For the CDR3, the DNA is TGTGCCAGCAGTGAAGCGAGTTGGGGGGGTTTACGAGGCTACACCTTC.

This clonotype has a handful of counts. The chain combines TRBV5-6 with TRBJ2-7, with unresolved D. With 0 bases removed from V and 6 bases from J, the gap between germline ends came to 10 bases. The length of the CDR3 is 13 residues. Per the germline V gene, CDR1 is SGHDT and CDR2 is YYEEEE. DNA for the CDR3: TGTGCCAGCAGCTTGGGGGCGGTTCGCGAGCAGTACTTC. This encodes CASSLGAVREQYF.

The rearrangement uses TRBV27 and TRBJ1-1, with 12 bases fitting TRBD1. J gave up 7 bases and V 5 bases, and 8 bases lay outside the gene matches. Per germline, CDR1 MNHEY and CDR2 SMNVEV (reference sequence). This CDR3 has 15 residues. CDR3 DNA sequence: TGTGCCAGCAGTCCGGGGACAGGGGGCTGGAATGAAGCTTTCTTT. Translation: CASSPGTGGWNEAFF.

The chain employs TRBV12-3 or TRBV12-4 and TRBJ2-7, with D maybe TRBD2 (5 bases). The CDR3 totals 15 residues. V was shortened by 3 bases and J by 2 bases, with 14 bases between the two germline ends. The CDR3 DNA is TGTGCCAGCAGTTTTAACGGACTTTCCACCTACGAGCAGTACTTC. It yields the protein CASSFNGLSTYEQYF.

This clonotype was seen at least ten times. This rearrangement joins TRBV27 to TRBJ1-1; D is ambiguous. V lost 2 bases to trimming and J lost 0 bases, with 10 bases between them. Germline V gene sequence: CDR1 MNHEY, CDR2 SMNVEV (reference sequence). The CDR3 has 15 residues. CDR3 nucleotide sequence: TGTGCCAGCAGTTTACTTACGGGGATGAACACTGAAGCTTTCTTT. This encodes CASSLLTGMNTEAFF.

As to this clonotype: As the CDR3 is not closed by the conserved phenylalanine or tryptophan, this likely results from a read error. The chain couples TRBV9 to TRBJ2-1; 10 positions agree with TRBD2. The length of the CDR3 is 16 residues. The ends lost 4 bases at V and 4 bases at J; junction bases unmatched: 8. The germline CDR1 and CDR2 sequences are SGDLS and YYNGEE. In nucleotides, the CDR3 is TGTGCCAGCAGCTTAACCGGGACTAGCGCGTACAATGAGCAGTTCTTA. This codes for CASSLTGTSAYNEQFL.

This chain joins TRBV29-1 and TRBJ1-4; TRBD1 matches 9 bases. The trim removed 3 bases at V and 10 bases at J, leaving 3 bases unmatched. Germline CDR1 SQVTM, CDR2 ANQGSEA. The CDR3 is 12 residues long. DNA for the CDR3: TGCAGCGTTGATGACAGGGGGGGAAAACTGTTTTTT. It specifies CSVDDRGGKLFF.

This chain joins TRBV9 and TRBJ1-3; 9 bases are a match to TRBD1. J was trimmed by 2 bases and V by 3 bases; bases with no gene match: 3. The CDR3 spans 15 residues. Germline V gene data show CDR1 as SGDLS and CDR2 as YYNGEE. In DNA, the CDR3 is TGTGCCAGCAGCGAAGGGGACAGGGCTGGAAACACCATATATTTT. Translation: CASSEGDRAGNTIYF. The whole variable domain, filled in from reference TRBV9 and TRBJ1-3, reads DSGVTQTPKHLITATGQRVTLRCSPRSGDLSVYWYQQSLDQGLQFLIQYYNGEERAKGNILERFSAQQFPDLHSELNLSSLELGDSALYFCASSEGDRAGNTIYFGEGSWLTVV.

This clonotype has just a few counts. The V call is TRBV6-6, the J call TRBJ2-5, with 7 positions matching TRBD2. V gave up 7 bases and J gave up 3 bases; unmatched junction bases: 11. The CDR3 totals 15 residues. The germline V gene encodes CDR1 MNHNY and CDR2 SVGAGI (reference sequence). Here the CDR3 reads CASTPLLAVEETQYF. For the CDR3, the DNA is TGTGCCAGCACCCCCTTGCTAGCGGTAGAAGAGACCCAGTACTTC.

This clonotype was counted many times. This sequence joins TRBV24-1 and TRBJ1-2, with D maybe TRBD1 (5 bases). Germline lookup yields CDR1 KGHDR and CDR2 SFDVKD. V dropped 3 bases and J dropped 3 bases, with 10 bases sitting between them. This CDR3 has 14 residues. As DNA, the CDR3 is TGTGCCACCAGTGATGCCGGGACGCACTATGGCTACACCTTC. It translates to CATSDAGTHYGYTF.

There are many counts of this clonotype. The V and J genes are TRBV7-8 and TRBJ2-2, with D perhaps matching TRBD1 or TRBD2 (5 bases each). Germline assignment: CDR1 SGHVS and CDR2 FQNEAQ. The V end was cut by 5 bases, the J end by 8 bases, with 24 bases between. The CDR3 consists of 17 residues. The CDR3 nucleotides are TGTGCCAGCAGCGTTACCCCGTCGGGGCCAGTCGGGGGGGAGCTGTTTTTT. Translated, it gives CASSVTPSGPVGGELFF.

This clonotype turned up a few times. The chain employs TRBV5-4 and TRBJ1-1; unclear D gene. The germline gives CDR1 SGHNT, CDR2 YYREEE (reference sequence). Trimming took off 0 bases at V and 3 bases at J, with 9 bases between the two ends. This CDR3 spans 14 amino acids. The CDR3 region is CASSLEDGYTEAFF. The CDR3 DNA is TGTGCCAGCAGCTTGGAAGACGGTTACACTGAAGCTTTCTTT.

CDR3 nucleotide sequence: TGCGCCAGCAGCTTGGCCAGGGCGGACACTGAAGCTTTCTTT. Amino acids: CASSLARADTEAFF. The chain is built from TRBV5-1 and TRBJ1-1; D may be TRBD1 (5 bases). Trimming removed 0 bases at V and 3 bases at J, with 9 bases between. The CDR3 has 14 residues. Germline V gene sequence: CDR1 SGHRS, CDR2 YFSETQ.